Included here is one T cell receptor (beta chain) sequence, with context. J gave up 15 bases and V 3 bases, and 13 bases lay outside the gene matches. The CDR3 has 15 amino acids. CDR1 MGHDK and CDR2 SYGVNS come from the germline V gene. This sample is drawn from a study of blood T cell repertoires in COVID-19. As for the study in general: Samples representing acute and convalescent COVID-19 were sourced from the United States, Italy and Spain.

The authors' processing: The assay estimated nucleated cells by amplifying reference gene primers. Assay used: immunoSEQ multiplex PCR; TCRdb lists only in-frame clones, some missing. V and J calls and clone size follow that table, whereas D and trimming were derived from the DNA. The table includes approximately 260,000 clones, roughly 91% detected once. This clonotype originated in a woman in her sixties or seventies who had recovered from COVID-19. The sequencing input was PBMCs or T cells enriched from blood (not recorded which). The gene calls are TRBV25-1 and TRBJ2-1; 11 nucleotides match TRBD2. CDR3 in amino acids: CASSEVGASGRRRFF. As DNA, the CDR3 is TGTGCCAGCAGTGAGGTTGGCGCTAGCGGGAGGCGGCGGTTCTTC.